One sample yielded the 7 T cell receptor beta chains listed below, sequenced in a study of post-analysis software for immune sequencing data. Study conclusions and caveats: Higher frequency in patients than in controls was seen for 5 or 6 TRBV segments, with TRBV5-6, TRBV5-1 and TRBV20-1 among them.

TCR beta libraries were prepared from cDNA with unique molecular identifiers. TCRdb fed the PCR reads into MiXCR, producing one record per CDR3 protein. Among approximately 660,000 distinct CDR3 sequences listed, approximately 59% were seen once. No antigens are known for them. Sample: blood. The origin of the receptors is a girl aged 2-10 years with multiple sclerosis.

The chain recombines TRBV7-2 with TRBJ2-1; no clear D gene. This CDR3 is built from 12 residues. V was pared by 0 bases and J by 13 bases, with 10 bases between. Germline lookup yields CDR1 SGHTA and CDR2 FQGNSA. CDR3 residues: CASSLAGWTQFF. The CDR3 DNA is TGTGCCAGCAGCTTAGCAGGGTGGACCCAGTTCTTC.

This clonotype was counted a few times. This chain links TRBV29-1 with TRBJ1-4; D uncertain. CDR1 SQVTM and CDR2 ANQGSEA come from the germline V gene. The CDR3 loop spans 12 amino acids. V lost 4 bases and J lost 8, with 11 bases in between. CDR3 loop: CSVVTYTEKLFF. The CDR3 region has the DNA TGCAGCGTTGTAACATACACGGAAAAACTGTTTTTT.

The gene calls are TRBV12-3 or TRBV12-4 and TRBJ2-4; 9 bases fit TRBD1. J was trimmed by 15 bases and V by 6 bases; bases with no gene match: 9. This CDR3 comprises 12 residues. CDR3 residues: CASSLKGGQGYF. CDR3 coding DNA: TGTGCCAGCAGCCTTAAGGGGGGACAGGGGTACTTC.

This clonotype showed up just once. The CDR3, as DNA: TGCGCCAGCAGGGTGGACACTGAAGCTTTCTTT. This translates into CASRVDTEAFF. This chain links TRBV5-1 with TRBJ1-1, with D hard to call. V was pared by 5 bases and J by 3 bases, with 5 bases between. Germline CDR1 is SGHRS and CDR2 is YFSETQ. The CDR3 runs 11 residues.

This chain links TRBV5-1 with TRBJ2-1, with 11 bases matching TRBD2. Per germline, CDR1 SGHRS and CDR2 YFSETQ. The ends lost 5 bases at V and 8 bases at J; junction bases unmatched: 6. This CDR3 has 14 amino acids. The CDR3 is CASSSGRARDEQFF. The DNA for the CDR3 is TGCGCCAGCAGTAGCGGGAGGGCCAGAGATGAGCAGTTCTTC.

The V and J genes are TRBV6-5 and TRBJ1-5; D gene ambiguous. The CDR3 contains 16 residues. Germline CDR1 is MNHEY and CDR2 is SVGAGI. V dropped 6 bases and J dropped 0 bases, with 15 bases sitting between them. The CDR3 here is CASSPDGRYSNQPQHF. The CDR3 nucleotides read TGTGCCAGCAGCCCCGACGGGCGCTATAGCAATCAGCCCCAGCATTTT.

This clonotype was picked up a small number of times. The gene calls are TRBV5-1 and TRBJ1-4; no clear D gene. CDR1 and CDR2 from the germline V gene are SGHRS and YFSETQ. V was clipped by 1 base and J by 8 bases, with 12 bases between them. The CDR3 has 14 residues. The CDR3 nucleotides read TGCGCCAGCAGCTTGTTCGGGCTGGGCGAAAAACTGTTTTTT. It codes for CASSLFGLGEKLFF.